These 4 T cell receptor beta chains were all obtained from the same sample, sequenced in a study of immune evolution from preneoplasia to lung adenocarcinoma. Produced via immunoSEQ multiplex PCR; TCRdb's table is partial and in-frame only. This table holds several thousand clones, around nine tenths found once. Sequencing was done on a sample of FFPE minimally invasive lung adenocarcinoma tissue. The receptors were sampled from a donor aged 70 or over with lung adenocarcinoma.

The chain recombines TRBV11-2 with TRBJ2-3, with 8 bases that match TRBD2. CDR1 is SGHAT and CDR2 is FQNNGV in the germline V gene. The CDR3 consists of 15 residues. V dropped 5 bases and J dropped 3; count of bases not matched to a gene: 7. The CDR3 loop reads CASSPRGGGTDTQYF. The CDR3 DNA follows: TGTGCCAGCAGCCCCCGGGGGGGAGGGACAGATACGCAGTATTTT.

The chain recombines TRBV19 with TRBJ2-1, with 7 positions matching TRBD2. Germline lookup yields CDR1 LNHDA and CDR2 SQIVND (reference sequence). Unmatched junction bases numbered 8, after V lost 0 bases and J lost 0 bases. CDR3 length: 18 residues. CDR3 protein: CASSIEPGGGVSYNEQFF. As DNA, the CDR3 is TGTGCCAGTAGTATAGAGCCCGGTGGGGGGGTCTCCTACAATGAGCAGTTCTTC.

This rearrangement joins TRBV6-1 to TRBJ2-5; possibly TRBD1 for D (7 bases). The CDR3 contains 16 residues. V lost 4 bases and J 2 bases, leaving 17 bases between the germline ends. Looked up from germline, CDR1 is MNHNS and CDR2 is SASEGT. The DNA of the CDR3 is TGTGCCAGCAGTGGGAGGGGGCAGGCTACACAAGAGACCCAGTACTTC. Residues: CASSGRGQATQETQYF.

The chain uses TRBV28 and TRBJ2-3; perhaps TRBD2 as D (6 bases). Germline V gene lookup returns CDR1 MDHEN and CDR2 SYDVKM. There are 13 residues in the CDR3. The V end lost 7 bases, the J end lost 4 bases, and 12 bases lay between the germline ends. The DNA for the CDR3 is TGTGCCAGCACTTCCGGGAGCCCAGATACGCAGTATTTT. This translates into CASTSGSPDTQYF.